This T cell receptor beta chain was retrieved from a study of early T cells in non-severe SARS-CoV-2 infection. Turning to the study itself: The input, bulk RNA from unsorted whole blood, was sequenced, and chains were unpaired. General study findings and limits: Matching results from VDJdb favored anti-spike CD8 responses, leaving private and CD4 specificities undetected.

Attachment of unique molecular identifiers to individual cDNA molecules was performed. TCRdb ran MiXCR on the 5' RACE reads and lists one entry per CDR3 protein. Found here are 50,000 to 65,000 distinct CDR3 sequences, about an eighth of them singletons; the top ten hold roughly 1.4%. This clonotype was counted only a few times. The antigen remains unidentified. V shed 6 bases, J shed 5 bases, and the junction held 6 bases outside the gene matches. Germline-derived CDR1 and CDR2 are SNHLY and FYNNEI. This CDR3 is 13 amino acids long. This receptor was taken from an adult who was a healthcare worker with PCR-confirmed SARS-CoV-2 infection or an uninfected control (not recorded which). Material for sequencing was whole blood. This rearrangement joins TRBV2 to TRBJ2-7, with TRBD1 identical over 8 bases. The CDR3 is CASSGQGIDEQYF. The DNA for the CDR3 is TGTGCCAGCAGCGGACAGGGAATCGACGAGCAGTACTTC.